The 25 T cell receptor beta chains given below trace back to one sample, sequenced in a study of T cell repertoires in cytomegalovirus infection. TCRdb reanalysed the reads using MiXCR and keeps one entry per CDR3 protein. The profile shows 200,000 or so distinct CDR3 sequences, roughly a fifth of them singletons. Sequencing was done on a sample of PBMCs. These receptors originate from a human donor in good health (CMV status not recorded). Some clones in this sample may be carry-over from other donors' samples.

This clonotype has only a few counts. CDR3 nucleotides: TGTGCCAGCAGCCTCGAGGGGGGCTACACCTTC. Translated, it gives CASSLEGGYTF. The genes are TRBV9 and TRBJ1-2, with a tentative D call TRBD1 (5 bases). This CDR3 is built from 11 residues. V was cut by 4 bases and J by 8 bases, with 9 bases left in between. Germline V gene data show CDR1 as SGDLS and CDR2 as YYNGEE. Together with reference TRBV9 and TRBJ1-2, the CDR3 gives the full variable domain: DSGVTQTPKHLITATGQRVTLRCSPRSGDLSVYWYQQSLDQGLQFLIQYYNGEERAKGNILERFSAQQFPDLHSELNLSSLELGDSALYFCASSLEGGYTFGSGTRLTVV.

The gene calls are TRBV20-1 and TRBJ2-1, with 10 bases fitting TRBD2. V was pared by 0 bases and J by 8 bases, with 4 bases of the junction left unmatched. Germline CDR1 reads DFQATT; CDR2 reads SNEGSKA (reference sequence). The CDR3 spans 14 residues. The CDR3 loop is CSARETGLAHEQFF. The CDR3 region has the DNA TGCAGTGCTAGAGAGACGGGACTAGCGCATGAGCAGTTCTTC.

The sample holds many counts of this clonotype. The chain carries TRBV7-9 and TRBJ2-1, with D maybe TRBD2 (5 bases). The CDR3 runs 13 residues. CDR1 SEHNR and CDR2 FQNEAQ come from the germline V gene (reference sequence). The CDR3 reads CASEGSSYNEQFF. Written as DNA, the CDR3 is TGTGCGAGCGAGGGTAGCTCCTACAATGAGCAGTTCTTC.

The table lists this clonotype with a few counts. J is TRBJ1-3 and V is TRBV19; D call uncertain. Trimming stripped 4 bases from V and 2 bases from J, with 18 bases between. The CDR3 runs to 17 residues. Germline CDR1 is LNHDA and CDR2 is SQIVND (reference sequence). Here the CDR3 reads CASSTAGSGLAGNTIYF. The CDR3 DNA follows: TGTGCCAGTAGTACAGCCGGATCAGGACTTGCTGGAAACACCATATATTTT.

This clonotype was picked up many times. This chain connects TRBV7-8 to TRBJ1-6; TRBD1 aligns across 9 bases. This CDR3 region has 17 residues. Unmatched junction bases numbered 9, after V lost 3 bases and J lost 6 bases. Looked up from germline, CDR1 is SGHVS and CDR2 is FQNEAQ. This chain's CDR3 is CASSFAGQGTPNSPLHF. The DNA for the CDR3 is TGTGCCAGCAGCTTTGCCGGACAGGGGACCCCTAATTCACCCCTCCACTTT.

This clonotype was found a few times. The V gene is TRBV19, the J gene TRBJ2-5; D possibly corresponds to TRBD1 (6 bases). Looked up from germline, CDR1 is LNHDA and CDR2 is SQIVND (reference sequence). The CDR3 runs 16 residues. V was trimmed by 4 bases and J by 4 bases, leaving 19 bases between them. DNA for the CDR3: TGTGCCAGTAGTAGTCGCCGGACAGAGACGGGAGAGACCCAGTACTTC. It specifies CASSSRRTETGETQYF.

The chain uses TRBV28 and TRBJ2-6; D possibly corresponds to TRBD2 (6 bases). This CDR3 contains 16 residues. V lost 1 base and J lost 1, with 8 bases in between. Germline lookup yields CDR1 MDHEN and CDR2 SYDVKM. CDR3 sequence: CASSLFGGSGANVLTF. Here the CDR3 DNA reads TGTGCCAGCAGTTTATTCGGGGGTTCTGGGGCCAACGTCCTGACTTTC.

V and J are TRBV29-1 and TRBJ2-1; perhaps TRBD2 as D (6 bases). V lost 3 bases and J lost 3, with 12 bases in between. Germline CDR1 is SQVTM and CDR2 is ANQGSEA. This CDR3 comprises 14 residues. The CDR3 nucleotides are TGCAGCGTTGAGACCGGGAGTGTCTACAATGAGCAGTTCTTC. Protein sequence: CSVETGSVYNEQFF.

This clonotype was recorded only once. The genes are TRBV11-2 and TRBJ2-1, with 7 bases identical to TRBD2. Germline CDR1 is SGHAT and CDR2 is FQNNGV. The V and J ends lost 5 bases and 9 bases, in that order; junction bases with no gene match: 13. This CDR3 is built from 15 residues. The CDR3 nucleotides are TGTGCCAGCAGCCCCCCCGTGGCGGGAGAAACTGAGCAGTTCTTC. As protein: CASSPPVAGETEQFF.

The CDR3 here is CASSEVASYNEQFF. DNA for the CDR3: TGTGCCAGCAGTGAAGTGGCTTCCTACAATGAGCAGTTCTTC. This chain joins TRBV6-1 and TRBJ2-1; D unclear. Trimming took 1 base from V and 1 from J, leaving 5 bases between them. CDR3 size: 14 residues. The V gene's germline CDR1 is MNHNS and CDR2 SASEGT.

This clonotype was seen repeatedly, ten times or more. V and J are TRBV7-8 and TRBJ1-1, with D uncertain. Trimming left V 3 bases short and J 4 bases short, with 12 bases between. Germline lookup yields CDR1 SGHVS and CDR2 FQNEAQ. The CDR3 covers 14 residues. The CDR3 spells CASSFRHLSTEAFF. Here the CDR3 DNA reads TGTGCCAGCAGCTTTCGGCACCTAAGCACTGAAGCTTTCTTT.

Ten or more counts support this clonotype. One junction end disagrees with the germline gene, perhaps due to a read error. The chain carries TRBV7-7 and TRBJ2-2; D call uncertain. This CDR3 has 14 amino acids. Looked up from germline, CDR1 is SSHAT and CDR2 is FNYEAQ (reference sequence). CDR3 residues: CASSLAEGSGELFF. The CDR3 bases are TGTGCTAGCAGCTTAGCTGAAGGGTCCGGGGAGCTGTTTTTT. Looking up the rest from reference TRBV7-7 and TRBJ2-2 gives the full variable domain: GAGVSQSPRYKVTKRGQDVTLRCDPISSHATLYWYQQALGQGPEFLTYFNYEAQPDKSGLPSDRFSAERPEGSISTLTIQRTEQRDSAMYRCASSLAEGSGELFFGEGSRLTVL.

V and J are TRBV28 and TRBJ1-5; D not certain. Between the trimmed V and J ends, which lost 3 bases and 4 bases, there was a span of 10 bases. CDR3 length: 14 amino acids. Per germline, CDR1 MDHEN and CDR2 SYDVKM. The CDR3 DNA reads as TGTGCCAGCAGTTTCATGCGCGGAAATCAGCCCCAGCATTTT. This gives the protein CASSFMRGNQPQHF.

This clonotype was observed at least ten times. This chain connects TRBV19 to TRBJ1-2, with D maybe TRBD1 (5 bases). The CDR3 is 14 residues long. V gave up 6 bases and J gave up 5 bases, with 16 bases separating them. Germline CDR1 is LNHDA and CDR2 is SQIVND (reference sequence). Written as DNA, the CDR3 is TGTGCCAGTAGCTCCACCTGGGGGGATTATGGCTACACCTTC. This encodes CASSSTWGDYGYTF.

CDR3 sequence: CSAIGGYEQFF. The CDR3 DNA follows: TGCAGTGCTATTGGGGGGTATGAGCAGTTCTTC. The chain combines TRBV20-1 with TRBJ2-1; D possibly corresponds to TRBD2 (6 bases). Per the germline V gene, CDR1 is DFQATT and CDR2 is SNEGSKA (reference sequence). The CDR3 sequence is 11 residues long. Trimming cost V 4 bases and J 8 bases, with 9 bases left between them.

This clonotype was counted many times. The V gene is TRBV5-1, the J gene TRBJ2-4; 8 bases fit TRBD2. Germline lookup yields CDR1 SGHRS and CDR2 YFSETQ. The CDR3 is 14 amino acids. V lost 4 bases to trimming and J lost 7 bases; unmatched junction nucleotides: 7. The CDR3 coding sequence is TGCGCCAGCAGCCGAGGACTAGCAGAGAACATTCAGTACTTC. The encoded protein is CASSRGLAENIQYF.

At least ten counts were recorded for this clonotype. The rearrangement joins TRBV11-3 to TRBJ2-1; D is possibly TRBD2 (7 bases). Germline loops: CDR1 SGHNT, CDR2 YENEEA. The V end lost 6 bases, the J end lost 7 bases, and 13 bases lay between the germline ends. The CDR3 is made up of 13 amino acids. The CDR3 DNA follows: TGTGCCAGCAGGCGGGGGCGAATGAATGAGCAGTTCTTC. Translated, it gives CASRRGRMNEQFF.

The rearrangement uses TRBV5-1 and TRBJ1-2; tentative D call: TRBD1 (6 bases). This CDR3 spans 14 amino acids. V was trimmed by 4 bases and J by 2 bases, leaving 12 bases between them. From germline, CDR1 is SGHRS and CDR2 YFSETQ. The CDR3 is CASSPAGTNYGYTF. CDR3 coding DNA: TGCGCCAGCAGCCCCGCCGGGACAAACTATGGCTACACCTTC.

The V call is TRBV5-1, the J call TRBJ2-3, with 13 bases lining up with TRBD2. The V gene's germline CDR1 is SGHRS and CDR2 YFSETQ. V was pared by 4 bases and J by 2 bases, with 4 bases of the junction left unmatched. The CDR3 totals 16 residues. The CDR3 DNA reads as TGCGCCAGCAGCCCCGGGACTAGCGGGGACACAGATACGCAGTATTTT. It yields the protein CASSPGTSGDTDTQYF.

The chain uses TRBV5-1 and TRBJ2-7; the D gene is possibly TRBD2 (6 bases). The length of the CDR3 is 13 residues. From germline, CDR1 is SGHRS and CDR2 YFSETQ. Trimming cost V 5 bases and J 2 bases, with 11 bases left between them. The CDR3 DNA follows: TGCGCCAGCAGGACGGGACTGCCCTACGAGCAGTACTTC. Translated, it gives CASRTGLPYEQYF.

This clonotype was recorded at least ten times. This chain connects TRBV27 to TRBJ1-1; 8 nucleotides align to TRBD1. The CDR3 is made up of 15 amino acids. The V gene's germline CDR1 is MNHEY and CDR2 SMNVEV (reference sequence). J lost 1 base, V lost 6 bases, and 7 bases had no gene match. The CDR3 protein is CASRPIQGENTEAFF. DNA for the CDR3: TGTGCCAGCAGACCTATACAGGGGGAGAACACTGAAGCTTTCTTT.

The DNA of the CDR3 is TGTGCCACCAGTCATAGCGGGGGGGGTTCCCCGCAGTATTTT. Its protein product is CATSHSGGGSPQYF. This chain uses TRBV24-1 with TRBJ2-3, with TRBD2 matching over 11 bases. Looked up from germline, CDR1 is KGHDR and CDR2 is SFDVKD. The CDR3 runs to 14 residues. Germline trimming cut 6 bases from V and 10 bases from J; bases unmatched to any gene: 8.

Ten or more counts support this clonotype. The chain uses TRBV6-2 or TRBV6-3 and TRBJ1-1, with D possibly being TRBD1 (5 bases). V was pared by 5 bases and J by 2 bases, with 12 bases between. This CDR3 has 14 residues. Germline values: CDR1 MNHEY, CDR2 SVGEGT. CDR3 region: CASSNPGPNTEAFF. In DNA, the CDR3 is TGTGCCAGCAGTAATCCGGGACCTAACACTGAAGCTTTCTTT.

The table lists this clonotype with a few counts. The V call is TRBV28, the J call TRBJ2-7; tentative D call: TRBD2 (5 bases). The CDR3 is 15 amino acids. V lost 5 bases to trimming and J lost 3 bases, with 17 bases between them. The germline V gene has CDR1 MDHEN and CDR2 SYDVKM. The CDR3 nucleotides are TGTGCCAGCAGTGCGGTGGGGAGTACGGTCTACGAGCAGTACTTC. It yields the protein CASSAVGSTVYEQYF.

This clonotype has more than one count but fewer than ten. V and J are TRBV6-6 and TRBJ2-5; a weak D match, TRBD1 (6 bases). The CDR3 is made up of 15 amino acids. The V and J ends lost 0 bases and 2 bases respectively, with 10 bases between them. Germline CDR1 and CDR2: MNHNY and SVGAGI (reference sequence). The CDR3 sequence is CASSYSTGAQETQYF. The CDR3 bases are TGTGCCAGCAGTTACTCGACAGGCGCACAAGAGACCCAGTACTTC.